This T cell receptor beta chain was identified during a study of blood T cell repertoires in COVID-19. The V gene's germline CDR1 is SGDLS and CDR2 YYNGEE. The CDR3 loop spans 18 amino acids. After removal of 0 bases from V and 3 bases from J, the junction contained 13 bases not matched to a gene. TCRdb's table, derived via immunoSEQ multiplex PCR, lists solely in-frame clones and lacks some. Of hundreds of thousands of clones detected, roughly 87% appear once; the ten largest clones hold over 0.7%. Sequencing input: peripheral blood. The V and J genes are TRBV9 and TRBJ1-2; 8 positions agree with TRBD1. The TCR sequence derives from a man aged 18 to 29 with COVID-19, enrolled during active disease. The CDR3 region has the DNA TGTGCCAGCAGCGTAGAGGGAGGGATCCAGGGGGCCTACTATGGCTACACCTTC. It codes for CASSVEGGIQGAYYGYTF.